This T cell receptor beta chain was obtained from a study of blood T cell repertoires in COVID-19. For the study at large: The samples span acute and convalescent COVID-19 from the United States, Italy and Spain. The analysed material was cDNA or gDNA that came from T cells, B-cell-depleted T cells, or PBMCs.

Authors' processing steps: Reference gene primer amplification gave nucleated cell count estimates. Produced via immunoSEQ multiplex PCR; TCRdb's table is partial and in-frame only. The DNA was the basis for D and trimming; V, J and clone size are from that table. In the table there are about 170,000 clones, 74% of which are singletons. Germline V CDR1 and CDR2: KGHSH, LQKENI. Trimming stripped 3 bases from V and 5 bases from J, with 17 bases between. The CDR3 covers 16 residues. This clone was counted once. This receptor was taken from a woman of 80 years or more with acute or convalescent COVID-19. The rearrangement uses TRBV18 and TRBJ1-5, with D possibly matching TRBD1 (5 bases). The sequenced sample consisted of peripheral blood. Written as DNA, the CDR3 is TGTGCCAGCTCACCCTGGGCAGGGCCTACCGATCAGCCCCAGCATTTT. Protein sequence: CASSPWAGPTDQPQHF.